Presented here are 10 T cell receptor beta chains from one specimen sequenced in a study of T cell clusters in autoimmune cytopenias. Some 39,000 genome equivalents of blood DNA were amplified for TRB. Multiplex touch-down PCR amplified TRB using TRB-A and TRB-B pools in one tube. TCRdb reprocessed the multiplex PCR reads; each CDR3 protein has one entry and no DNA is given. Its table lists several hundred distinct CDR3 sequences. Material for sequencing was peripheral blood. These receptors came from a human donor with an autoimmune cytopenia or autoimmune hepatitis (not recorded which).

The rearrangement joins TRBV6-5 to TRBJ2-3; TCRdb's D gene call, TRBD2, goes unchecked for lack of DNA. CDR3 length: 14 amino acids. Germline V gene data show CDR1 as MNHEY and CDR2 as SVGAGI. The CDR3 sequence: CASSLDLYTDTQYF.

This clonotype registers medium-sized by frequency. The chain joins TRBV19 to TRBJ1-5. CDR1 LNHDA and CDR2 SQIVND come from the germline V gene (reference sequence). The CDR3 covers 15 residues. This CDR3 reads CASSPPKSRTQPQHF.

By frequency, this clonotype is medium-sized (0.01 to 0.1%). The chain has TRBV12-3 or TRBV12-4 and TRBJ2-2; TCRdb calls TRBD1, which cannot be checked without DNA. The CDR3 sequence is 19 residues long. CDR3 in amino acids: CASSSSPGTGGRNTGELFF.

Measured by frequency, this clonotype is medium-sized (0.01 to 0.1%). The chain joins TRBV29-1 to TRBJ2-1. The CDR3 length is 14 residues. Germline V gives CDR1 SQVTM, CDR2 ANQGSEA. The CDR3 reads CSVEDRSSYNEQFF.

CDR3 region: CASSDGTSGSSYEQYF. The chain employs TRBV6-5 and TRBJ2-7; TCRdb lists TRBD2, though no DNA is available to test this call. The germline V gene has CDR1 MNHEY and CDR2 SVGAGI. This CDR3 comprises 16 residues.

This chain joins TRBV19 and TRBJ1-2; TCRdb's assignment of TRBD1 cannot be checked, as there is no DNA. The CDR3 extends over 15 amino acids. Germline CDR1 and CDR2: LNHDA and SQIVND (reference sequence). The CDR3 is CASRERGGRHYGYTF.

This clonotype registers medium-sized (0.01 to 0.1%) by frequency. CDR3 sequence reads: CASSLTSDSYEQYF. The chain couples TRBV27 to TRBJ2-7. This CDR3 is built from 14 residues. In germline, CDR1 is MNHEY, CDR2 SMNVEV (reference sequence).

By frequency, this clonotype is medium-sized (0.01 to 0.1%). The chain's CDR3 is CSAGGGVGDEKLFF. The chain couples TRBV29-1 to TRBJ1-4; TCRdb designates TRBD1, a call that cannot be tested without DNA. The V gene's germline CDR1 is SQVTM and CDR2 ANQGSEA. The CDR3 is made up of 14 amino acids.

The V call is TRBV11-2, the J call TRBJ2-5; the D call of TRBD2 rests on TCRdb alone, since no DNA is present to check it. CDR3 length: 15 amino acids. The germline CDR1 and CDR2 sequences are SGHAT and FQNNGV. The CDR3 sequence: CASSASGRALETQYF.

CDR3 loop: CASSANVGGGEAFF. The chain recombines TRBV19 with TRBJ1-1; TCRdb reports TRBD1, a call that lacks DNA to check it against. CDR1 and CDR2 from the germline V gene are LNHDA and SQIVND (reference sequence). This CDR3 is built from 14 residues.